These 2 T cell receptor beta chains were all obtained from the same sample, sequenced in a study of identical twins. MiXCR, applied by TCRdb to the 5' RACE reads, yields one record per CDR3 protein. Here the sample spans hundreds of thousands of distinct CDR3 sequences, 18% being singletons. This sample also belongs to another study, concerning T cells expressing NK-cell markers.

What was sequenced was PBMCs. The receptors were sampled from a woman aged 18-29 years in good health.

This sequence joins TRBV20-1 and TRBJ1-6, with 11 bases aligning to TRBD1. Germline CDR1 and CDR2: DFQATT and SNEGSKA (reference sequence). The CDR3 totals 16 residues. J gave up 1 base and V 3 bases, and 2 bases lay outside the gene matches. The CDR3 sequence is CSARGQGGSYNSPLHF. The CDR3 DNA is TGCAGTGCTAGGGGACAGGGGGGATCCTATAATTCACCCCTCCACTTT.

Only a few counts were recorded for this clonotype. V gene TRBV6-1 combines with J gene TRBJ2-5, with D possibly being TRBD1 (5 bases). CDR3 length: 13 amino acids. Germline V lookup: CDR1 MNHNS, CDR2 SASEGT. V was shortened by 6 bases and J by 5 bases, with 13 bases between the two germline ends. CDR3 in amino acids: CASRGQGAETQYF. The CDR3 region has the DNA TGTGCCAGCAGGGGGCAGGGTGCCGAGACCCAGTACTTC.